The sequence of this T cell receptor beta chain was determined in a study of T-cell memory formation after mild COVID-19. About the research overall: TCR clusters mostly belonged to single donors.

General study points: Largely, contracting CD4+ clones fell within CM and EM, and contracting CD8+ clones within EMRA. Memory sampled before infection contained some responding clones, suggesting cross-reactive memory joined.

This clonotype was seen at least ten times. Its antigen is undetermined. MiXCR, run by TCRdb on the 5' RACE reads, gives a single entry per CDR3 protein. The table includes 400,000 or so distinct CDR3 sequences, 15% to 20% detected once. The germline V gene encodes CDR1 SGDLS and CDR2 YYNGEE. V lost 0 bases and J lost 3; bases outside the gene matches: 2. The CDR3 has 14 residues. The source material was PBMCs or a T cell subset sorted from them (not recorded which). This chain uses TRBV9 with TRBJ2-5; 7 nucleotides align to TRBD1. This receptor was taken from an adult woman who had mild COVID-19 (a few samples of this study predate the infection). Cell type and time point are not known. The CDR3 DNA is TGTGCCAGCAGCGTAGACAGGGGTGAAGAGACCCAGTACTTC. Its protein product is CASSVDRGEETQYF.